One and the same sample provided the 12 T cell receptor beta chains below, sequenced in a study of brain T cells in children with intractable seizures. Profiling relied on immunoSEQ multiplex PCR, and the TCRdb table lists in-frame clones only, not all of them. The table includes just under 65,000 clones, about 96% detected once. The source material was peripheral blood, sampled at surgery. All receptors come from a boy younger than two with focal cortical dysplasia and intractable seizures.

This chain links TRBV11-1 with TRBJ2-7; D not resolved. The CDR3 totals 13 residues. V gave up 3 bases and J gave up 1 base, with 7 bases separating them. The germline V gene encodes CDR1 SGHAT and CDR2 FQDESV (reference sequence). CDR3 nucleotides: TGTGCCAGCAGCTTTGGTCTATCCTACGAGCAGTACTTC. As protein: CASSFGLSYEQYF.

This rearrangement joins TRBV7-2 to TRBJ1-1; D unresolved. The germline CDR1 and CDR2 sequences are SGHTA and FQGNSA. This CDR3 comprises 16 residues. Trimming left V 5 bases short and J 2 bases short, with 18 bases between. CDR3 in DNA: TGTGCCAGCAGCGTAAACAACGACCAAGTCAACACTGAAGCTTTCTTT. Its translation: CASSVNNDQVNTEAFF.

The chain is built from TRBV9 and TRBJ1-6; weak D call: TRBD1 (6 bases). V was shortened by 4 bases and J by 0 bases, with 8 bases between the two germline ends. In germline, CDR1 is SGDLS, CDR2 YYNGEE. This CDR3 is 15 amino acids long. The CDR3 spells CASSRGGSYNSPLHF. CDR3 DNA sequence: TGTGCCAGCAGCAGGGGGGGCTCCTATAATTCACCCCTCCACTTT. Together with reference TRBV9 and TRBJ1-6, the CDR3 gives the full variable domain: DSGVTQTPKHLITATGQRVTLRCSPRSGDLSVYWYQQSLDQGLQFLIQYYNGEERAKGNILERFSAQQFPDLHSELNLSSLELGDSALYFCASSRGGSYNSPLHFGNGTRLTVT.

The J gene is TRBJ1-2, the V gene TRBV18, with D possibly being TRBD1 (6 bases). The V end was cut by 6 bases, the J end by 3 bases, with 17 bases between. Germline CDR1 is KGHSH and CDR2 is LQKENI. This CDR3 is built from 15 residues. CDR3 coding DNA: TGTGCCAGCTCGTTAGGGGCCAGGGGAGACTATGGCTACACCTTC. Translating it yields CASSLGARGDYGYTF.

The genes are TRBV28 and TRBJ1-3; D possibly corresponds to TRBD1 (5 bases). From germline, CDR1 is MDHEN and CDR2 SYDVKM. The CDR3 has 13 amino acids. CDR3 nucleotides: TGTGCTACAGCACCCGACAGACGCAACACCATATATTTT. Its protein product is CATAPDRRNTIYF.

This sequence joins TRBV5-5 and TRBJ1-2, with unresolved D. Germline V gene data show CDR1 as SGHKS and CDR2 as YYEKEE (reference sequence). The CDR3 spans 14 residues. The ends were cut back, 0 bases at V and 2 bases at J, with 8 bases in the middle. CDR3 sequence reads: CASSLDPLNYGYTF. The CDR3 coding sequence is TGTGCCAGCAGCTTGGACCCGCTAAACTATGGCTACACCTTC.

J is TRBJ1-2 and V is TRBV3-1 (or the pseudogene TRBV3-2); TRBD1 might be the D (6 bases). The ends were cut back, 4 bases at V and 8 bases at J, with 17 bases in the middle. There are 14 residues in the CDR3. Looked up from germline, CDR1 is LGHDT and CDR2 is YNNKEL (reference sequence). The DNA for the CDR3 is TGTGCCAGCAGCCCCGCAGGGGTCCCGGGGGGCTACACCTTC. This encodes CASSPAGVPGGYTF.

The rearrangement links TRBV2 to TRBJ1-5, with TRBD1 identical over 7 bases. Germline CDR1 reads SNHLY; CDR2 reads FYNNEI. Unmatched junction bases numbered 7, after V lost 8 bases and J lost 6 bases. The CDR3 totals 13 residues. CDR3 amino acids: CASDRVPGQPQHF. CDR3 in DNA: TGTGCCAGCGACAGGGTCCCGGGTCAGCCCCAGCATTTT.

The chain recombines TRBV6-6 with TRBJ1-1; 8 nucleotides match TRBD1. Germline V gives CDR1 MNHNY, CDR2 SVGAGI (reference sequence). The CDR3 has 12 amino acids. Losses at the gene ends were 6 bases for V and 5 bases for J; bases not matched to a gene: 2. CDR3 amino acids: CASSRQGTEAFF. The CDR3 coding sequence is TGTGCCAGCAGCCGACAGGGGACTGAAGCTTTCTTT.

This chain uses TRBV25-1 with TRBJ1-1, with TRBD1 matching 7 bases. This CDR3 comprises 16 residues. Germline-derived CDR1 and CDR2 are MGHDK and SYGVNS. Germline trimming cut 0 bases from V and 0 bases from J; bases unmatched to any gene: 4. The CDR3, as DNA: TGTGCCAGCAGTGAATACCGGGGACAGATGAACACTGAAGCTTTCTTT. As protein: CASSEYRGQMNTEAFF.

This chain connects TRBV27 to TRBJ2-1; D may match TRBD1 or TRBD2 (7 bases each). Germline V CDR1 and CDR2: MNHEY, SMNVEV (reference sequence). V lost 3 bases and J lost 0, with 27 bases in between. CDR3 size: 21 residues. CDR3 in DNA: TGTGCCAGCAGTTTTAGCGGGCGACAGGGATCTCCGGGGAGCTCCTACAATGAGCAGTTCTTC. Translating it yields CASSFSGRQGSPGSSYNEQFF.

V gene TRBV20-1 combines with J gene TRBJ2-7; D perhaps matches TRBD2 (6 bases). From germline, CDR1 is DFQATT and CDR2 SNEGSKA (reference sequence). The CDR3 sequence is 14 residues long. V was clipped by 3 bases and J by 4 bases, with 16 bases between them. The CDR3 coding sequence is TGCAGTGCTAGTAGACCGGGACTGCGTTACGAGCAGTACTTC. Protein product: CSASRPGLRYEQYF.